This T cell receptor (beta chain) was retrieved from a study of cytomegalovirus exposure and HLA in healthy donors. Study-level points and caveats: For TCR beta chains, V- and J-gene trimming was later linked to a missense DCLRE1C variant.

PCR used 60 Vbeta primers and 13 Jbeta primers. TCRdb's copy holds only in-frame clones and misses some; the assay was immunoSEQ multiplex PCR. The sample shows 150,000 to 200,000 clones, 77% of them seen only once. As concerns this clone: Its target is unknown.

This CDR3 spans 12 amino acids. V lost 4 bases to trimming and J lost 5 bases, with 8 bases between them. Germline lookup yields CDR1 MNHNS and CDR2 SASEGT. The chain recombines TRBV6-1 with TRBJ2-5; D unclear. The receptor was derived from a woman aged 25 to 39 in good health and CMV-seropositive. Material for sequencing was PBMCs. For the CDR3, the DNA is TGTGCCAGCAGTGCGTCCGGGGAGACCCAGTACTTC. Amino acids: CASSASGETQYF.